This is a list of T cell receptor beta chains from one sample in a study of regulatory T cells in long-lasting Graves disease. A single record per CDR3 protein comes from TCRdb applying MiXCR to the multiplex PCR reads. The sample comprises 650,000 to 850,000 distinct CDR3 sequences, 30% of which are singletons, and under 50% rests with the top ten. The sample was peripheral blood mononuclear cells (PBMCs), taken when the disease was refractory, from a patient treated with antithyroid drugs. The receptors shown here come from a female donor with Graves disease. The CDR3 runs from the conserved cysteine through the conserved F or W. Fields, in order: D gene, clone size, J gene, V gene, CDR3 DNA, CDR3 protein. D genes are given only for firm matches. The listing skips clone size in some rows; elsewhere it reads once, few, many or a size class.

- many TRBJ2-5 TRBV3-1 TGTGCCAGCAGCCTAGCGCGACAAGAGACCCAGTACTTC CASSLARQETQYF
- few TRBJ1-2 TRBV5-5 TGTGCCAGCAGCGGTCTTACACCTAACTATGGCTACACCTTC CASSGLTPNYGYTF
- many TRBJ1-6 TRBV28 TGTGCCAGCAGTTTTCTCCAGTATAATTCACCCCTCCACTTT CASSFLQYNSPLHF
- few TRBJ2-2 TRBV30 TGTGCCTGGAACCAGGTCTCGAACACCGGGGAGCTGTTTTTT CAWNQVSNTGELFF
- - TRBJ2-7 TRBV20-1 TGCAGTGCTAGCCTGAGGTTTGGACTGGAGCAGTACTTC CSASLRFGLEQYF
TRBD2 many TRBJ2-2 TRBV11-2 TGTGCCAGCAACCTAAACCGCGGGAGCGGCACCGGGGAGCTGTTTTTT CASNLNRGSGTGELFF
TRBD1 few TRBJ2-7 TRBV4-1 TGCGCCAGCAGCCAACCGGGACAGGGAGGCGAGCAGTACTTC CASSQPGQGGEQYF
TRBD1 - TRBJ1-4 TRBV6-1 TGTGCCAGCAGTGAAATAAGGACAGGCCATGAAAAACTGTTTTTT CASSEIRTGHEKLFF
TRBD2 few TRBJ2-7 TRBV28 TGTGCCAGCGGTTCGCCCGGGACTAGCTACGAGCAGTACTTC CASGSPGTSYEQYF
TRBD1 few TRBJ2-5 TRBV7-9 TGTGCCAGCAGCACCGGGACAGGGGAGTCGGAGACCCAGTACTTC CASSTGTGESETQYF
TRBD1 - TRBJ1-2 TRBV5-6 TGTGCCAGCAGCGCTGGGACAGGGGGTGGGGATGGCTACACCTTC CASSAGTGGGDGYTF
TRBD2 - TRBJ2-7 TRBV3-1 TGTGCCAGCAGCCGGGAGGGACTAACCACCTACGAGCAGTACTTC CASSREGLTTYEQYF
TRBD2 - TRBJ2-5 TRBV6-9 TGTGCCAGCAGTTGGAGCGGGGAAGAAGAGACCCAGTACTTC CASSWSGEEETQYF
TRBD1 - TRBJ1-1 TRBV5-1 TGCGCCAGTAGCTCCGGGGACAGGTGGAACACTGAAGCTTTCTTT CASSSGDRWNTEAFF
- - TRBJ1-4 TRBV5-1 TGCGCCAGCAGCCCCGTTGGAGGGCTTAATGAAAAACTGTTTTTT CASSPVGGLNEKLFF
- - TRBJ1-1 TRBV2 TGTGCCAGCAGTGAAGCCGTTGGTTGGGGGAGGGCCGCGAACACTGAAGCTTTCTTT CASSEAVGWGRAANTEAFF
- few TRBJ1-2 TRBV13 TGTGCCAGCAGCTTAAGGACAGCTAGAGACTCTTATGGCTACACCTTC CASSLRTARDSYGYTF
- - TRBJ1-2 TRBV27 TGTGCCAGCAGTTTACTCAGCCCCACTACTTCAGCCAACTATGGCTACACCTTC CASSLLSPTTSANYGYTF
TRBD2 few TRBJ2-7 TRBV11-2 TGTGCCAGCAGCACGTGGACTAGCGGGGGATCCTACGAGCAGTACTTC CASSTWTSGGSYEQYF
- few TRBJ1-2 TRBV29-1 TGCAGCGTTGAGTGGACCCAGGGCTACACCTTC CSVEWTQGYTF
TRBD2 many TRBJ2-5 TRBV2 TGTGCCAGCATATTCGGGGGGGAGACCCAGTACTTC CASIFGGETQYF
- few TRBJ1-4 TRBV6-1 TGTGCCAGCAGTGAACCCCGCGGGACTAATGAAAAACTGTTTTTT CASSEPRGTNEKLFF
TRBD1 - TRBJ1-1 TRBV6-1 TGTGCCAGCAGGCCGGGACAGGTCCTTGTGGACACTGAAGCTTTCTTT CASRPGQVLVDTEAFF
- few TRBJ2-5 TRBV13 TGTGCCAGCAGCCTGCGGCCCGAAGAGACCCAGTACTTC CASSLRPEETQYF
- - TRBJ1-1 TRBV4-1 TGCGCCAGCAGGCAAACTGATTCAGGGTTGGGCACTGAAGCTTTCTTT CASRQTDSGLGTEAFF
- many TRBJ2-7 TRBV11-2 TGTGCCAGCAGCTTAAGTCACGAGCAGTACTTC CASSLSHEQYF